The 14 T cell receptor beta chains below come from one sample, sequenced in a study of cytomegalovirus exposure and HLA in healthy donors. Vbeta (60) and Jbeta (13) primers were used in the PCR. Assay: immunoSEQ multiplex PCR; the TCRdb copy retains only in-frame clones and omits some. The sample holds 100,000 or so clones, about 81% seen once. Sequences were obtained from PBMCs. These receptors all stem from a young man in good health and CMV-seronegative.

The chain links TRBV25-1 to TRBJ1-4; D is perhaps TRBD1 (5 bases). The germline V gene encodes CDR1 MGHDK and CDR2 SYGVNS. CDR3 length equals 14 residues. V was pared by 3 bases and J by 8 bases, with 13 bases between. CDR3 protein: CASSDPRGLEKLFF. The CDR3 nucleotides read TGTGCCAGCAGTGACCCCCGGGGGTTAGAAAAACTGTTTTTT.

The V gene is TRBV7-8, the J gene TRBJ1-4; a weak D match, TRBD1 (5 bases). This CDR3 has 14 residues. Germline loops: CDR1 SGHVS, CDR2 FQNEAQ. V lost 3 bases and J lost 8, with 13 bases in between. The CDR3, as DNA: TGTGCCAGCAGCTTGGGCAGGGAGGGCGAAAAACTGTTTTTT. It translates to CASSLGREGEKLFF.

The genes are TRBV5-1 and TRBJ2-3; 11 bases agree with TRBD2. V shed 2 bases, J shed 6 bases, and the junction held 5 bases outside the gene matches. The CDR3 has 15 amino acids. Germline V gene lookup returns CDR1 SGHRS and CDR2 YFSETQ. In DNA form, the CDR3 reads TGCGCCAGCAGCTTACTAGCGGGAGAAGGGGATACGCAGTATTTT. Its protein is CASSLLAGEGDTQYF.

V usage is TRBV6-5 and J usage is TRBJ1-3, with D unclear. V was trimmed by 5 bases and J by 8 bases, leaving 13 bases between them. Looked up from germline, CDR1 is MNHEY and CDR2 is SVGAGI. This CDR3 has 13 residues. The CDR3 coding sequence is TGTGCCAGCAGTCTAACGTTTCGGGACACCATATATTTT. Amino acids: CASSLTFRDTIYF.

The chain employs TRBV25-1 and TRBJ2-7; possibly TRBD1 for D (5 bases). Germline lookup yields CDR1 MGHDK and CDR2 SYGVNS. CDR3 size: 11 residues. The germline V and J ends were trimmed by 2 bases and 6 bases, with 5 bases remaining between them. Written as DNA, the CDR3 is TGTGCCAGCAGTGAAGGGGCCGAGCAGTACTTC. Translated: CASSEGAEQYF.

The V call is TRBV7-2, the J call TRBJ2-1, with 7 nucleotides matching TRBD1. Germline CDR1 SGHTA, CDR2 FQGNSA. The CDR3 length is 13 residues. V lost 4 bases and J lost 6; bases outside the gene matches: 3. CDR3 bases: TGTGCCAGCAGCTCCCGGACAGGCAATGAGCAGTTCTTC. Protein product: CASSSRTGNEQFF.

This clone was observed a few times. J is TRBJ1-1 and V is TRBV7-8; D might be TRBD1 (5 bases). This CDR3 region has 15 residues. Germline CDR1 and CDR2: SGHVS and FQNEAQ. Trimming cost V 2 bases and J 3 bases, with 13 bases left between them. This chain's CDR3 is CASSLSRGWDTEAFF. In DNA form, the CDR3 reads TGTGCCAGCAGCTTAAGTCGGGGGTGGGACACTGAAGCTTTCTTT.

The rearrangement uses TRBV10-3 and TRBJ2-3; TRBD2 aligns across 11 bases. V was clipped by 5 bases and J by 3 bases; unmatched bases: 10. The CDR3 spans 17 residues. Germline V gives CDR1 ENHRY, CDR2 SYGVKD. DNA of the CDR3: TGTGCCATCAGTCGCGAGGTACTAGCGGGAGAAACAGATACGCAGTATTTT. Translating it yields CAISREVLAGETDTQYF.

V is TRBV29-1 and J is TRBJ2-7; maybe TRBD2 (5 bases). This CDR3 is built from 13 residues. Germline CDR1 and CDR2: SQVTM and ANQGSEA. Trimming removed 6 bases at V and 0 bases at J, with 12 bases between. CDR3 DNA: TGCAGCGTCTCCCAAGACTACTCCTACGAGCAGTACTTC. Protein sequence: CSVSQDYSYEQYF.

This clone turned up a few times. V gene TRBV5-6 combines with J gene TRBJ2-7; the D is unclear. The CDR3 runs 13 residues. The germline CDR1 and CDR2 sequences are SGHDT and YYEEEE. V was trimmed by 0 bases and J by 1 base, leaving 5 bases between them. CDR3 DNA sequence: TGTGCCAGCAGCTTGGAACTATCCTACGAGCAGTACTTC. This sequence encodes CASSLELSYEQYF.

The genes are TRBV20-1 and TRBJ2-3; TRBD2 matches 7 bases. In germline, CDR1 is DFQATT, CDR2 SNEGSKA (reference sequence). The CDR3 consists of 10 residues. V was clipped by 6 bases and J by 6 bases; unmatched bases: 0. In DNA, the CDR3 is TGCAGTGCCGGGAGGGATACGCAGTATTTT. Amino acid sequence: CSAGRDTQYF.

The J gene is TRBJ2-5, the V gene TRBV4-1; TRBD2 agrees at 7 bases. The ends lost 8 bases at V and 1 base at J; junction bases unmatched: 10. This CDR3 is 15 amino acids long. The germline gives CDR1 MGHRA, CDR2 YSYEKL. The CDR3 DNA follows: TGCGCCAGCGCGAAGGGGCTAGCGGTCCAAGAGACCCAGTACTTC. Translation gives CASAKGLAVQETQYF.

V usage is TRBV9 and J usage is TRBJ2-7; the match to TRBD2 covers 14 bases. V trimming: 3 bases; J trimming: 1 base; junction bases outside the gene matches: 6. The germline gives CDR1 SGDLS, CDR2 YYNGEE. The CDR3 runs 17 residues. CDR3 sequence reads: CASSASGTSGSSYEQYF. CDR3 nucleotide sequence: TGTGCCAGCAGCGCTTCCGGGACTAGCGGGAGTTCCTACGAGCAGTACTTC.

This sequence joins TRBV6-5 and TRBJ1-2, with D unresolved. Germline V CDR1 and CDR2: MNHEY, SVGAGI. V was cut by 4 bases and J by 4 bases, with 7 bases left in between. The CDR3 has 12 residues. CDR3 nucleotides: TGTGCCAGCAGTTTACTAGGCTATGGCTACACCTTC. This translates into CASSLLGYGYTF.